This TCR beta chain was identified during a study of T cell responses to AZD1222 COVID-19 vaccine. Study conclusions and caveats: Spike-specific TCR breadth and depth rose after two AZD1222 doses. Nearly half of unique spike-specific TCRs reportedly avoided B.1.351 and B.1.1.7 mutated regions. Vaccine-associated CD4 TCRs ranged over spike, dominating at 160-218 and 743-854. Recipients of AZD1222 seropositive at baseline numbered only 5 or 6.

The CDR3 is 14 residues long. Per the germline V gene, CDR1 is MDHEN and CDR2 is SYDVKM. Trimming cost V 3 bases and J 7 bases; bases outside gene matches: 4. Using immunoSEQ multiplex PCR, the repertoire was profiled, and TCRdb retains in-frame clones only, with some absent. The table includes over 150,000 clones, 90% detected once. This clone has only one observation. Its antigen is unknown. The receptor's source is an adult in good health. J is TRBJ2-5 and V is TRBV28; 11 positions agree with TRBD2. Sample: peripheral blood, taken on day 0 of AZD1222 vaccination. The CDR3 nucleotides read TGTGCCAGCAGTTTTGGTAGCGGGAGGGGGACCCAGTACTTC. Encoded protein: CASSFGSGRGTQYF.